These 25 T cell receptor beta chains share one sample of origin, sequenced in a study of cytomegalovirus exposure and HLA in healthy donors. It was with 60 Vbeta and 13 Jbeta primers that the PCR ran. Clones were read by immunoSEQ multiplex PCR, and TCRdb kept only the in-frame ones, dropping some. The profile shows about 150,000 clones, around 79% of them singletons. The sequenced sample consisted of PBMCs. These receptors originate from a man aged 25-45 years in good health and CMV-seropositive.

The V and J genes are TRBV29-1 and TRBJ2-3; 7 bases map to TRBD2. The CDR3 is 14 residues long. Trimming removed 6 bases from V and 0 bases from J; junction bases left unmatched: 6. CDR1 SQVTM and CDR2 ANQGSEA come from the germline V gene. For the CDR3, the DNA is TGCAGCGTAGTGCTAGCGGATAGCACAGATACGCAGTATTTT. Encoded protein: CSVVLADSTDTQYF.

The chain links TRBV5-1 to TRBJ1-1, with D uncertain. From germline, CDR1 is SGHRS and CDR2 YFSETQ. The V end was cut by 0 bases, the J end by 2 bases, with 11 bases between. The CDR3 loop spans 15 amino acids. The CDR3 DNA sequence: TGCGCCAGCAGCTTGGACGAGGGTTCCAACACTGAAGCTTTCTTT. It codes for CASSLDEGSNTEAFF.

The chain combines TRBV11-3 with TRBJ1-1; a possible D gene is TRBD1 (6 bases). With 1 base removed from V and 5 bases from J, the gap between germline ends came to 20 bases. The germline V gene has CDR1 SGHNT and CDR2 YENEEA. This CDR3 is built from 17 residues. Here the CDR3 reads CASSLVWQGMGLTEAFF. CDR3 nucleotide sequence: TGTGCCAGCAGCTTAGTGTGGCAGGGGATGGGGTTAACTGAAGCTTTCTTT.

The chain employs TRBV6-1 and TRBJ2-7; a possible D gene is TRBD1 (6 bases). This CDR3 is built from 12 residues. The V and J ends lost 7 bases and 2 bases respectively, with 9 bases between them. Germline-derived CDR1 and CDR2 are MNHNS and SASEGT. Here the CDR3 DNA reads TGTGCCAGCAACAGGGTACCCTACGAGCAGTACTTC. The encoded protein is CASNRVPYEQYF.

The gene calls are TRBV5-1 and TRBJ1-1, with D maybe TRBD1 (6 bases). V lost 4 bases, J lost 0 bases, and 13 bases lay in between. CDR3 length: 15 residues. Germline-derived CDR1 and CDR2 are SGHRS and YFSETQ. The CDR3 DNA follows: TGCGCCAGCAGCACAGAGACAGGAATGAACACTGAAGCTTTCTTT. As protein: CASSTETGMNTEAFF.

The V gene is TRBV25-1, the J gene TRBJ1-1, with 8 bases fitting TRBD1. CDR3 length: 16 residues. Germline V gene sequence: CDR1 MGHDK, CDR2 SYGVNS. Germline trimming cut 1 base from V and 7 bases from J; bases unmatched to any gene: 11. The CDR3: CASSESRRQGIIEAFF. CDR3 DNA sequence: TGTGCCAGCAGTGAATCCCGACGACAGGGGATTATTGAAGCTTTCTTT. Full variable domain (remainder filled in from reference TRBV25-1 and TRBJ1-1): EADIYQTPRYLVIGTGKKITLECSQTMGHDKMYWYQQDPGMELHLIHYSYGVNSTEKGDLSSESTVSRIRTEHFPLTLESARPSHTSQYLCASSESRRQGIIEAFFGQGTRLTVV.

The rearrangement links TRBV5-4 to TRBJ2-7; D unresolved. Germline CDR1 and CDR2: SGHNT and YYREEE (reference sequence). Trimming stripped 5 bases from V and 2 bases from J, with 11 bases between. This CDR3 is 13 amino acids long. The CDR3 region has the DNA TGTGCCAGCAGTTCTTACTTTCCCTACGAGCAGTACTTC. Amino acids: CASSSYFPYEQYF.

This chain connects TRBV10-3 to TRBJ2-5, with 8 bases aligning to TRBD2. Trimming removed 5 bases from V and 1 base from J; junction bases left unmatched: 6. Germline-derived CDR1 and CDR2 are ENHRY and SYGVKD. This CDR3 is 15 amino acids long. In DNA, the CDR3 is TGTGCCATCAGTAAAGGGCTAGCGGGCCAAGAGACCCAGTACTTC. This sequence encodes CAISKGLAGQETQYF.

The gene calls are TRBV7-9 and TRBJ1-3; 7 bases agree with TRBD1. V shed 1 base, J shed 4 bases, and the junction held 7 bases outside the gene matches. Germline V gene sequence: CDR1 SEHNR, CDR2 FQNEAQ (reference sequence). This CDR3 has 16 amino acids. The CDR3 region has the DNA TGTGCCAGCAGCTTAGAGGGGGCAGTCGCGGGAAACACCATATATTTT. Its translation: CASSLEGAVAGNTIYF.

The chain is built from TRBV28 and TRBJ2-1; 7 bases fit TRBD2. The germline V gene encodes CDR1 MDHEN and CDR2 SYDVKM. Trimming at V came to 8 bases and at J to 7 bases, leaving 8 bases not matched to a gene. The CDR3 contains 13 residues. The CDR3, as DNA: TGTGCCAGCGCGGAACTAGCGCCGAATGAGCAGTTCTTC. It encodes CASAELAPNEQFF.

This sequence joins TRBV9 and TRBJ2-7; 8 bases fit TRBD2. CDR3 length: 14 amino acids. CDR1 is SGDLS, CDR2 YYNGEE, per germline. Losses at the gene ends were 1 base for V and 4 bases for J; bases not matched to a gene: 4. Here the CDR3 DNA reads TGTGCCAGCAGCGTAAGCGGGAGTGTGTACGAGCAGTACTTC. Its protein product is CASSVSGSVYEQYF.

In the case of this clone: One junction end disagrees with the germline gene, perhaps due to a read error. This chain uses TRBV19 with TRBJ1-2; 8 bases agree with TRBD1. The germline V gene has CDR1 LNHDA and CDR2 SQIVND (reference sequence). CDR3 size: 16 residues. CDR3 in amino acids: CAGSPGQGRRQKGYTF. The CDR3 nucleotides are TGTGCCGGTAGTCCCGGACAGGGCAGAAGGCAAAAGGGCTACACCTTC.

Points on this clone: Its ends do not fully match the called genes, so a read error is possible. Other DNA variants within this sample encode the same CDR3. J is TRBJ2-1 and V is TRBV9; 9 bases map to TRBD2. CDR1 is SGDLS, CDR2 YYNGEE, per germline. CDR3 length equals 18 residues. The CDR3 DNA sequence: TGTGCTAGCAGCTCCCTCCCGAGACTAGCGGTAACTTACAATGAGCAGTTCTTC. This sequence encodes CASSSLPRLAVTYNEQFF.

The chain carries TRBV7-9 and TRBJ2-2; TRBD1 is a possible D gene (5 bases). From germline, CDR1 is SEHNR and CDR2 FQNEAQ (reference sequence). V dropped 1 base and J dropped 5 bases, with 5 bases sitting between them. The CDR3 extends over 13 amino acids. CDR3 region: CASSLEGTGELFF. The CDR3 DNA reads TGTGCCAGCAGCTTAGAGGGGACCGGGGAGCTGTTTTTT.

This clone appeared a single time. The chain is built from TRBV5-1 and TRBJ2-7; 8 bases match TRBD1. Germline CDR1 is SGHRS and CDR2 is YFSETQ. The V gene end was trimmed by 4 bases and the J gene end by 6 bases; junction bases not matched to a gene: 12. The CDR3 spans 15 residues. CDR3 region: CASSLGQGAGIEQYF. CDR3 sequence (DNA): TGCGCCAGCAGCCTGGGGCAGGGGGCCGGTATCGAGCAGTACTTC.

The rearrangement links TRBV6-6 to TRBJ1-2, with 8 bases identical to TRBD1. Looked up from germline, CDR1 is MNHNY and CDR2 is SVGAGI (reference sequence). The junction had 10 bases not matched to a gene; V was cut back by 6 bases and J by 10 bases. The CDR3 is made up of 13 amino acids. In nucleotides, the CDR3 is TGTGCCAGCAGACAAGGGACAGGAAGCCTCTACACCTTC. Protein product: CASRQGTGSLYTF.

The J gene is TRBJ1-1, the V gene TRBV27; D is possibly TRBD1 (5 bases). Trimming pared 7 bases from V and 1 base from J, leaving 16 bases between. CDR1 MNHEY and CDR2 SMNVEV come from the germline V gene (reference sequence). The CDR3 sequence is 15 residues long. The CDR3, as DNA: TGTGCCAGCATCGTCTCCGGGGGAGGGAACACTGAAGCTTTCTTT. It translates to CASIVSGGGNTEAFF.

V usage is TRBV6-5 and J usage is TRBJ2-7; D is undetermined. The germline V gene encodes CDR1 MNHEY and CDR2 SVGAGI. V lost 0 bases and J lost 4, with 10 bases in between. The CDR3 sequence is 14 residues long. The CDR3 coding sequence is TGTGCCAGCAGTTACTCGATATATGAGTACGAGCAGTACTTC. This gives the protein CASSYSIYEYEQYF.

The J gene is TRBJ1-2, the V gene TRBV7-9; 11 positions agree with TRBD1. Germline V gene lookup returns CDR1 SEHNR and CDR2 FQNEAQ (reference sequence). The CDR3 contains 15 residues. Germline trimming cut 1 base from V and 2 bases from J; bases unmatched to any gene: 0. CDR3 sequence (DNA): TGTGCCAGCAGCTTAGGGACAGGGGGCAACTATGGCTACACCTTC. The encoded protein is CASSLGTGGNYGYTF.

This rearrangement joins TRBV6-5 to TRBJ1-1; no clear D. V lost 6 bases to trimming and J lost 1 base, with 9 bases between them. Germline V CDR1 and CDR2: MNHEY, SVGAGI. The CDR3 length is 13 residues. CDR3 DNA: TGTGCCAGCAGCCAACTGTCGAACACTGAAGCTTTCTTT. Its protein is CASSQLSNTEAFF.

This chain connects TRBV12-5 to TRBJ2-7; TRBD1 aligns across 9 bases. This CDR3 has 14 residues. Germline CDR1 LGHNT, CDR2 FRNRAP. J was trimmed by 6 bases and V by 5 bases; bases with no gene match: 8. CDR3 nucleotide sequence: TGTGCTAGTGGTCTCGAACAGGGGGCGTTCGAGCAGTACTTC. It codes for CASGLEQGAFEQYF.

The chain uses TRBV6-6 and TRBJ2-5, with D maybe TRBD1 (6 bases). The CDR3 runs to 16 residues. The V gene's germline CDR1 is MNHNY and CDR2 SVGAGI (reference sequence). The V and J ends lost 3 bases and 5 bases respectively, with 19 bases between them. DNA for the CDR3: TGTGCCAGCAGTTATCAGACAGGTTTAATGGCGGAGACCCAGTACTTC. This encodes CASSYQTGLMAETQYF.

This sequence joins TRBV7-6 and TRBJ2-1; 9 nucleotides align to TRBD1. The V gene's germline CDR1 is SGHVS and CDR2 FNYEAQ. The V gene end was trimmed by 1 base and the J gene end by 8 bases; junction bases not matched to a gene: 12. The CDR3 spans 17 residues. DNA of the CDR3: TGTGCCAGCAGCTTAGGCGCGGGACGGGACAGGGCTTATGAGCAGTTCTTC. Translating it yields CASSLGAGRDRAYEQFF.

This clone was counted only a few times. The chain recombines TRBV14 with TRBJ1-2, with a tentative D call TRBD1 (5 bases). Germline V gene sequence: CDR1 SGHDN, CDR2 FVKESK. CDR3 length: 13 amino acids. V was pared by 4 bases and J by 4 bases, with 10 bases between. The CDR3 is CASSPQDRYGYTF. The DNA for the CDR3 is TGTGCCAGCAGCCCACAGGACCGCTATGGCTACACCTTC.

The V call is TRBV28, the J call TRBJ1-1, with D unresolved. Germline CDR1 and CDR2: MDHEN and SYDVKM. V was trimmed by 1 base and J by 1 base, leaving 10 bases between them. The CDR3 runs to 15 residues. The CDR3 nucleotides are TGTGCCAGCAGTTTATCAGCGACGGAGAACACTGAAGCTTTCTTT. This codes for CASSLSATENTEAFF.